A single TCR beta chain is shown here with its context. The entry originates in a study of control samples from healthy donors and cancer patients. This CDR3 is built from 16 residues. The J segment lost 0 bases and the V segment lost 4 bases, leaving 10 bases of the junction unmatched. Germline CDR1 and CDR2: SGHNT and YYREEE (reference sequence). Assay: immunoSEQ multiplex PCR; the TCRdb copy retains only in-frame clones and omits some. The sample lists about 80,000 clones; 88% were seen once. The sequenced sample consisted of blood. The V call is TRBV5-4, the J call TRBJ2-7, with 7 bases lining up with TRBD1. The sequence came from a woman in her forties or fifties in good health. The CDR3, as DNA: TGTGCCAGCAGCCCTACACTGACAGGGACCTCCTACGAGCAGTACTTC. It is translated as CASSPTLTGTSYEQYF.